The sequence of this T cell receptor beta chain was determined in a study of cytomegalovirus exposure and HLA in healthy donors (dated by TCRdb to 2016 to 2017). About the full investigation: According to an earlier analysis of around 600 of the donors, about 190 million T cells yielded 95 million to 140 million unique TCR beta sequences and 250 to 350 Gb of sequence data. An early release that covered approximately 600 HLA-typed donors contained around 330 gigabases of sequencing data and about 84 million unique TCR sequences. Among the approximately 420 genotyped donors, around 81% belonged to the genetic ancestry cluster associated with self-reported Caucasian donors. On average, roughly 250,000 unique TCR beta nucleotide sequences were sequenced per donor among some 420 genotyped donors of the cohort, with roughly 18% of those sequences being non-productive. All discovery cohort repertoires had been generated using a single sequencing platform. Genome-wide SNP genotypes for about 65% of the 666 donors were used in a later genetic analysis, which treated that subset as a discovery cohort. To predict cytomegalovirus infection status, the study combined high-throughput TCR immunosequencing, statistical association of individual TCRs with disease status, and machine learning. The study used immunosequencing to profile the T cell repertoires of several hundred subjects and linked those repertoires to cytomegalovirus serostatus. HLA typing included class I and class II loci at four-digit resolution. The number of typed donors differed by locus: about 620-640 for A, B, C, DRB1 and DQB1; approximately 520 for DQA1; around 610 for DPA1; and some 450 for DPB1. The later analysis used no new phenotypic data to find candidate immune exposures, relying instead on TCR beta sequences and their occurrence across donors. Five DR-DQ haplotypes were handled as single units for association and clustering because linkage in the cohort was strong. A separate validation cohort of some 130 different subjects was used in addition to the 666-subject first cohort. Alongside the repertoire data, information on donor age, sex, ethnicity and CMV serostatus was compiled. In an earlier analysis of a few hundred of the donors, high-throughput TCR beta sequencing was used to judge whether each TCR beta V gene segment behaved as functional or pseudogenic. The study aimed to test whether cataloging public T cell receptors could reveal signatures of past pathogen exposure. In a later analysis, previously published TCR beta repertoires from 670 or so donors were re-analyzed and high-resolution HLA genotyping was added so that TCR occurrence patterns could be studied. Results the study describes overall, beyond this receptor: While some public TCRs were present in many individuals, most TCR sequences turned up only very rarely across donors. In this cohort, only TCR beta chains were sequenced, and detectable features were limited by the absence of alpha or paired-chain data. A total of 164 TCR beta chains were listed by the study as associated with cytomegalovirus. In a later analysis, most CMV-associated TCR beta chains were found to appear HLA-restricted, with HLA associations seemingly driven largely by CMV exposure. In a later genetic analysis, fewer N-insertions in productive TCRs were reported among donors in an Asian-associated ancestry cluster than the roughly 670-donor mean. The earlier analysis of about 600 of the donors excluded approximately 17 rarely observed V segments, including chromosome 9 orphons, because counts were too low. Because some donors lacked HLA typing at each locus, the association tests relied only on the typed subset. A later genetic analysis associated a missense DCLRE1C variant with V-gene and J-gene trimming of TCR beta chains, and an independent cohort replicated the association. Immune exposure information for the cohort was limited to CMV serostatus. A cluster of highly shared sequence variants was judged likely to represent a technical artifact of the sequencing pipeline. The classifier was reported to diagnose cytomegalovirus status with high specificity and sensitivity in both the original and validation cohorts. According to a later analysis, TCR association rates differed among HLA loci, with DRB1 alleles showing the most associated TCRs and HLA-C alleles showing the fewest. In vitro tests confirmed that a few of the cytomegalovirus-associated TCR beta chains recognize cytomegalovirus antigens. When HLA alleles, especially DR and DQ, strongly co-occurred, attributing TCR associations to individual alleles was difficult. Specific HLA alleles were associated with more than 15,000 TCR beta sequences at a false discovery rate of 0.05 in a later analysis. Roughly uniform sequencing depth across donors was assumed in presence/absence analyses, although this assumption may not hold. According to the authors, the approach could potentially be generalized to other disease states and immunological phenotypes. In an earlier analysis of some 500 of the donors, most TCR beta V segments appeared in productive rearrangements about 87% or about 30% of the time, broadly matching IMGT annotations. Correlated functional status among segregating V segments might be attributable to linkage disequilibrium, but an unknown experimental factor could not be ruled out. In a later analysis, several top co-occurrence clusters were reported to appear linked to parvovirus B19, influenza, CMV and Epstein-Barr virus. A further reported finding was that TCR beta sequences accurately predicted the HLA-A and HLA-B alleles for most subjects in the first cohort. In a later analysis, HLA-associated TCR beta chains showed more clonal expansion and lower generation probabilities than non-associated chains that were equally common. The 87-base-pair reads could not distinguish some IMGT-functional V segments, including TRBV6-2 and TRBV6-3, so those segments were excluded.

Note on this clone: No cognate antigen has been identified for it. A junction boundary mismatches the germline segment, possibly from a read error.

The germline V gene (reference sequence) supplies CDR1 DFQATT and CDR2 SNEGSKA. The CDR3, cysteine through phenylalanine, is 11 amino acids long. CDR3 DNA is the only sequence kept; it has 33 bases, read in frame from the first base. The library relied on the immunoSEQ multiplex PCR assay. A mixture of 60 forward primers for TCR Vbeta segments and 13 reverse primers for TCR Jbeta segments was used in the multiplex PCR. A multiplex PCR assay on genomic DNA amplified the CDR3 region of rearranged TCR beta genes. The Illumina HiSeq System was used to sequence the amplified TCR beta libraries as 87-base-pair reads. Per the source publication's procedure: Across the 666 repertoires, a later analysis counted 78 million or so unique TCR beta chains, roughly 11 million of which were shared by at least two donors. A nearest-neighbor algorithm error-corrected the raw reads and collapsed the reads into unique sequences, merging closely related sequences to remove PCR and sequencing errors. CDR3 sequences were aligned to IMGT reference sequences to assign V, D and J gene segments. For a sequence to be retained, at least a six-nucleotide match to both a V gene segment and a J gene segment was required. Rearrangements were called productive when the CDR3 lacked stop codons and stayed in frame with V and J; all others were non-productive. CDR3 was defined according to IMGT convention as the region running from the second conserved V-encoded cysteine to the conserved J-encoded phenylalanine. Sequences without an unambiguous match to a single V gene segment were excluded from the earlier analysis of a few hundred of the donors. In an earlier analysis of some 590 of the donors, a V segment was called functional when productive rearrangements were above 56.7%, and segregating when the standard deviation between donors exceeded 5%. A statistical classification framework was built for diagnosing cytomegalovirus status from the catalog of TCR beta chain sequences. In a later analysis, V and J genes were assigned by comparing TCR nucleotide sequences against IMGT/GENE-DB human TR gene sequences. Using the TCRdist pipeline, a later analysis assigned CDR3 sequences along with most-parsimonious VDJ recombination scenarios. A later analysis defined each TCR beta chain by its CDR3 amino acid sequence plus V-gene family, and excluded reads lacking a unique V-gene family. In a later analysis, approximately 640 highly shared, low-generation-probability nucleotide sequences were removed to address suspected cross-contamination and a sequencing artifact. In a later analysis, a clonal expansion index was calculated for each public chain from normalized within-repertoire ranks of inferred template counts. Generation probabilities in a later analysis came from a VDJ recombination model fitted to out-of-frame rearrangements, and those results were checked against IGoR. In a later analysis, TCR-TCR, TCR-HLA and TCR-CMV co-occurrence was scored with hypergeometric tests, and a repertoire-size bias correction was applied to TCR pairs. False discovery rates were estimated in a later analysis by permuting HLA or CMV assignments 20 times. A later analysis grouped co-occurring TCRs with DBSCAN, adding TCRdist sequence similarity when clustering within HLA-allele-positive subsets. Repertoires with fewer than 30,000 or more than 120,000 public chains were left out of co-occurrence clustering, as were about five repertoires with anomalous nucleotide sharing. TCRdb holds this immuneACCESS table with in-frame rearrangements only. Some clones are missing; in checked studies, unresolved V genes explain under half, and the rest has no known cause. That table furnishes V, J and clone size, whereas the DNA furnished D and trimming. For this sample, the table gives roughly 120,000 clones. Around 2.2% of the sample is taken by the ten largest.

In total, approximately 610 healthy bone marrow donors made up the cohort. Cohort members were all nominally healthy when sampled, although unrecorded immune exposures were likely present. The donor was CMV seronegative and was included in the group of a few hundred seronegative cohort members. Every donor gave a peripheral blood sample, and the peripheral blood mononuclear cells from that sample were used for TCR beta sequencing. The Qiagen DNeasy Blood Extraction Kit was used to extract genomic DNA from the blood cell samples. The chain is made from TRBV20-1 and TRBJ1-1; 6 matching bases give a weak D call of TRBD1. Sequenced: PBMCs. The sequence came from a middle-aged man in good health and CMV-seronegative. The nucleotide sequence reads TGCAGTGCTATATCCGACCTCAGGGGTATATTT. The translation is CSAISDLRGIF.